This is a list of T cell receptor beta chains from one sample in a study of blood T cell repertoires in COVID-19. Using immunoSEQ multiplex PCR, the repertoire was profiled, and TCRdb retains in-frame clones only, with some absent. The data hold about 110,000 clones, with roughly 82% observed a single time. Material for sequencing was peripheral blood. The receptors stem from a woman aged 55-75 years with acute or convalescent COVID-19. CDR3s include the opening cysteine and the closing phenylalanine or tryptophan. The order of the fields is J gene, V gene, D gene, clone size, CDR3 protein, CDR3 DNA. A D gene is named only where the DNA matches it firmly. A row's size may be missing; if present it is once, few, many or a size class.

J gene: TRBJ1-6
V gene: TRBV15
D gene: TRBD1
clone size: few
CDR3 protein: CATSSNKKGTVNSPLHF
CDR3 DNA: TGTGCCACCAGCAGCAATAAAAAAGGGACAGTTAATTCACCCCTCCACTTT

J gene: TRBJ2-3
V gene: TRBV5-5
D gene: .
clone size: .
CDR3 protein: CASSPRWTPPLDTQYF
CDR3 DNA: TGTGCCAGCAGCCCAAGATGGACTCCTCCCTTAGATACGCAGTATTTT

J gene: TRBJ1-4
V gene: TRBV7-7
D gene: TRBD1
clone size: .
CDR3 protein: CASSLVDREVCEKLFF
CDR3 DNA: TGTGCCAGCAGCTTAGTTGACAGGGAAGTTTGTGAAAAACTGTTTTTT

J gene: TRBJ2-7
V gene: TRBV5-1
D gene: TRBD1
clone size: .
CDR3 protein: CASSLARDRGLSYEQYF
CDR3 DNA: TGCGCCAGCAGCTTGGCCCGGGACAGGGGGCTCTCCTACGAGCAGTACTTC

J gene: TRBJ1-6
V gene: TRBV2
D gene: .
clone size: few
CDR3 protein: CASSEAGRYNSPLHF
CDR3 DNA: TGTGCCAGCAGTGAGGCGGGGCGGTATAATTCACCCCTCCACTTT

J gene: TRBJ1-5
V gene: TRBV5-8
D gene: .
clone size: .
CDR3 protein: CASSSTRNQPQHF
CDR3 DNA: TGTGCCAGCAGCTCCACTCGGAATCAGCCCCAGCATTTT

J gene: TRBJ1-5
V gene: TRBV7-2
D gene: .
clone size: .
CDR3 protein: CASSLGQGSEPQHF
CDR3 DNA: TGTGCCAGCAGCTTAGGGCAGGGCAGTGAGCCCCAGCATTTT

J gene: TRBJ1-1
V gene: TRBV18
D gene: TRBD1
clone size: .
CDR3 protein: CASSPEDRGNTEAFF
CDR3 DNA: TGTGCCAGCTCACCGGAGGACAGGGGGAACACTGAAGCTTTCTTT

J gene: TRBJ2-7
V gene: TRBV19
D gene: .
clone size: .
CDR3 protein: CASSSYRSYEQYF
CDR3 DNA: TGTGCCAGTAGTAGCTACAGGTCCTACGAGCAGTACTTC

J gene: TRBJ1-5
V gene: TRBV30
D gene: .
clone size: .
CDR3 protein: CAWSAGVVNQPQHF
CDR3 DNA: TGTGCCTGGAGCGCCGGGGTCGTTAATCAGCCCCAGCATTTT

J gene: TRBJ2-7
V gene: TRBV9
D gene: .
clone size: .
CDR3 protein: CASSPGGKGYEQYF
CDR3 DNA: TGTGCCAGCAGCCCAGGGGGGAAGGGCTACGAGCAGTACTTC

J gene: TRBJ1-1
V gene: TRBV28
D gene: .
clone size: .
CDR3 protein: CASSDTGKAFF
CDR3 DNA: TGTGCCAGCAGTGACACAGGAAAAGCTTTCTTT

J gene: TRBJ2-1
V gene: TRBV2
D gene: TRBD2
clone size: .
CDR3 protein: CASSASRGGYNEQFF
CDR3 DNA: TGTGCCAGCAGTGCCTCGCGGGGGGGCTACAATGAGCAGTTCTTC

J gene: TRBJ1-2
V gene: TRBV28
D gene: .
clone size: .
CDR3 protein: CASSSTVSLYGYTF
CDR3 DNA: TGTGCCAGCAGTTCTACAGTCTCCCTCTATGGCTACACCTTC

J gene: TRBJ2-6
V gene: TRBV5-1
D gene: .
clone size: .
CDR3 protein: CASRRGDSLPGANVLTF
CDR3 DNA: TGCGCCAGCCGTAGGGGGGACAGTTTGCCTGGGGCCAACGTCCTGACTTTC

J gene: TRBJ2-7
V gene: TRBV4-1
D gene: .
clone size: .
CDR3 protein: CASSQVYVPGVSYEQYF
CDR3 DNA: TGCGCCAGCAGCCAAGTCTACGTCCCGGGGGTATCCTACGAGCAGTACTTC

J gene: TRBJ1-2
V gene: TRBV16
D gene: .
clone size: .
CDR3 protein: CASSQSRLNLNYGYTF
CDR3 DNA: TGTGCCAGCAGCCAATCGAGGCTGAACTTGAACTATGGCTACACCTTC

J gene: TRBJ2-2
V gene: TRBV3-1/TRBV3-2
D gene: .
clone size: .
CDR3 protein: CASSLLEQVVNTGELFF
CDR3 DNA: TGTGCCAGCTCCCTGTTAGAACAGGTGGTTAACACCGGGGAGCTGTTTTTT

J gene: TRBJ2-1
V gene: TRBV27
D gene: TRBD1
clone size: .
CDR3 protein: CAIRTGDNEQFF
CDR3 DNA: TGTGCCATTCGGACAGGGGACAATGAGCAGTTCTTC

J gene: TRBJ1-2
V gene: TRBV7-2
D gene: .
clone size: .
CDR3 protein: CASSRDMSYGYTF
CDR3 DNA: TGTGCCAGCAGCCGCGACATGAGCTATGGCTACACCTTC

J gene: TRBJ1-2
V gene: TRBV28
D gene: .
clone size: .
CDR3 protein: CASSYRTANYGYTF
CDR3 DNA: TGTGCCAGCAGTTACCGGACAGCTAACTATGGCTACACCTTC

J gene: TRBJ1-1
V gene: TRBV19
D gene: .
clone size: .
CDR3 protein: CASIGSLGTEAFF
CDR3 DNA: TGTGCCAGTATCGGCAGTCTAGGCACTGAAGCTTTCTTT

J gene: TRBJ1-5
V gene: TRBV30
D gene: .
clone size: .
CDR3 protein: CAWSEGWGGNQPQHF
CDR3 DNA: TGTGCCTGGAGTGAAGGTTGGGGCGGCAATCAGCCCCAGCATTTT

J gene: TRBJ2-5
V gene: TRBV9
D gene: .
clone size: .
CDR3 protein: CASSVAETQYF
CDR3 DNA: TGTGCCAGCAGCGTAGCGGAGACCCAGTACTTC

J gene: TRBJ1-2
V gene: TRBV7-9
D gene: .
clone size: .
CDR3 protein: CASSLAGGGTYGYTF
CDR3 DNA: TGTGCCAGCAGCTTAGCGGGAGGGGGGACCTATGGCTACACCTTC

J gene: TRBJ1-6
V gene: TRBV7-9
D gene: .
clone size: .
CDR3 protein: CASSLVDSNSPLHF
CDR3 DNA: TGTGCCAGCAGCTTAGTGGACAGTAATTCACCCCTCCACTTT

J gene: TRBJ2-7
V gene: TRBV27
D gene: .
clone size: .
CDR3 protein: CASSFAGKTYEQYF
CDR3 DNA: TGTGCCAGCAGTTTTGCAGGGAAGACCTACGAGCAGTACTTC